One sample yielded the 25 T cell receptor beta chains listed below, sequenced in a study of radiation and T cells in renal cell carcinoma. Clones were read by immunoSEQ multiplex PCR, and TCRdb kept only the in-frame ones, dropping some. The repertoire has 100,000 to 150,000 clones, around 80% of them found once; the top ten carry approximately 3%. Indicated time point: baseline pretreatment blood. Noted treatment: 15 Gy SBRT to primary tumor, nephrectomy 4 weeks later. The starting material was blood, obtained from a patient whose treatment included radiotherapy and nephrectomy. All receptors come from a woman aged 55-69 years with renal cell carcinoma.

The gene calls are TRBV6-6 and TRBJ1-2; TRBD1 might be the D (5 bases). Germline values: CDR1 MNHNY, CDR2 SVGAGI (reference sequence). The CDR3 runs to 13 residues. V gave up 2 bases and J gave up 8 bases, with 12 bases separating them. The CDR3 bases are TGTGCCAGCAGTTACGACCAGGGAAGCGGCTACACCTTC. Translation: CASSYDQGSGYTF.

In this sample, this clone turned up a few times. This chain connects TRBV5-1 to TRBJ1-3, with TRBD1 matching over 7 bases. Germline CDR1 reads SGHRS; CDR2 reads YFSETQ. The V and J ends lost 1 base and 0 bases, in that order; junction bases with no gene match: 4. CDR3 length: 16 residues. The CDR3 region has the DNA TGCGCCAGCAGCTTGAGACAGGGAAACTCTGGAAACACCATATATTTT. It encodes CASSLRQGNSGNTIYF.

The rearrangement joins TRBV28 to TRBJ2-7; TRBD2 might be the D (6 bases). The length of the CDR3 is 13 residues. The V end was cut by 5 bases, the J end by 7 bases, with 15 bases between. From germline, CDR1 is MDHEN and CDR2 SYDVKM. CDR3 protein: CASSPLDYLEQYF. For the CDR3, the DNA is TGTGCCAGCAGTCCCTTGGACTACCTGGAGCAGTACTTC.

The rearrangement uses TRBV19 and TRBJ1-1; D gene unclear. The V and J ends lost 3 bases and 9 bases respectively, with 11 bases between them. Germline values: CDR1 LNHDA, CDR2 SQIVND (reference sequence). CDR3 size: 12 residues. DNA for the CDR3: TGTGCCAGTAGTATTCCCAGAACCAAAGCTTTCTTT. Amino acid sequence: CASSIPRTKAFF.

The genes are TRBV15 and TRBJ1-5; 8 bases agree with TRBD1. The V segment lost 4 bases and the J segment 9 bases; nucleotides outside the gene matches: 11. The CDR3 covers 15 residues. Germline V gene sequence: CDR1 LNHNV, CDR2 YYDKDF (reference sequence). In DNA, the CDR3 is TGTGCCACCAGCACCACTACAGGGGGAGGGGGGCCCCAGCATTTT. This sequence encodes CATSTTTGGGGPQHF.

V is TRBV19 and J is TRBJ1-1; 8 nucleotides match TRBD1. Per germline, CDR1 LNHDA and CDR2 SQIVND (reference sequence). The trim removed 5 bases at V and 5 bases at J, leaving 10 bases unmatched. The CDR3 contains 15 residues. The CDR3 sequence: CASSPRQGTGTEAFF. CDR3 DNA: TGTGCCAGTAGTCCGAGACAGGGGACGGGGACTGAAGCTTTCTTT.

The CDR3 DNA is TGCGCCAGCAGCTACCAAGAGACCCAGTACTTC. Translation gives CASSYQETQYF. The chain joins TRBV5-1 to TRBJ2-5; D remains unclear. Trimming removed 3 bases at V and 0 bases at J, with 0 bases between. Germline V lookup: CDR1 SGHRS, CDR2 YFSETQ. The CDR3 contains 11 residues.

This clone appeared once. The chain employs TRBV18 and TRBJ1-2; 8 nucleotides align to TRBD1. This CDR3 is built from 14 residues. After removal of 3 bases from V and 4 bases from J, the junction contained 4 bases not matched to a gene. Germline CDR1 KGHSH, CDR2 LQKENI. The CDR3 sequence: CASSPAGGFYGYTF. CDR3 nucleotide sequence: TGTGCCAGCTCACCGGCAGGGGGCTTCTATGGCTACACCTTC.

This rearrangement joins TRBV19 to TRBJ2-7; TRBD1 might be the D (7 bases). Germline CDR1 is LNHDA and CDR2 is SQIVND (reference sequence). The CDR3 has 14 residues. V lost 2 bases and J 2 bases, leaving 10 bases between the germline ends. The CDR3 region is CASSIRRGPYEQYF. DNA of the CDR3: TGTGCCAGTAGTATACGGAGGGGGCCCTACGAGCAGTACTTC.

The chain couples TRBV5-4 to TRBJ2-7, with 11 bases matching TRBD2. This CDR3 region has 18 residues. Germline lookup yields CDR1 SGHNT and CDR2 YYREEE (reference sequence). With V trimmed by 0 bases and J by 3 bases, 11 bases remained unmatched. CDR3 in DNA: TGTGCCAGCAGCTTGGCTAGCGGGGGGTATAATACTTACTACGAGCAGTACTTC. As protein: CASSLASGGYNTYYEQYF.

The chain joins TRBV5-1 to TRBJ2-5, with TRBD1 matching over 8 bases. Per the germline V gene, CDR1 is SGHRS and CDR2 is YFSETQ. The J segment lost 10 bases and the V segment lost 4 bases, leaving 3 bases of the junction unmatched. The CDR3 runs to 11 residues. CDR3 nucleotides: TGCGCCAGCAGCCTGACAGGGGACCAGTACTTC. Encoded protein: CASSLTGDQYF.

V is TRBV6-1 and J is TRBJ1-2; D remains unclear. The CDR3 has 13 residues. V was pared by 8 bases and J by 6 bases, with 16 bases between. Germline V gene sequence: CDR1 MNHNS, CDR2 SASEGT. CDR3 coding DNA: TGTGCCAGCCTATCCGCCGGAGGTAATGGCTACACCTTC. Translating gives CASLSAGGNGYTF.

This clone was observed a single time. The chain combines TRBV7-9 with TRBJ2-6, with D perhaps TRBD1 (5 bases). The V gene lost 0 bases and the J gene lost 2 bases, with 11 bases spanning the gap. The germline V gene encodes CDR1 SEHNR and CDR2 FQNEAQ (reference sequence). This CDR3 is built from 17 residues. The CDR3: CASSLASGFTGANVLTF. DNA for the CDR3: TGTGCCAGCAGCTTAGCGTCAGGGTTTACTGGGGCCAACGTCCTGACTTTC.

The V gene is TRBV27, the J gene TRBJ1-5; possible D gene TRBD1, 6 bases. The CDR3 contains 18 residues. V lost 6 bases and J lost 3, with 24 bases in between. The germline gives CDR1 MNHEY, CDR2 SMNVEV (reference sequence). The CDR3 coding sequence is TGTGCCAGCAGCCCTGGGTCTCCTTCCGCAGGGGTCAATCAGCCCCAGCATTTT. Amino acids: CASSPGSPSAGVNQPQHF.

The chain is built from TRBV19 and TRBJ2-1; 7 bases are shared with TRBD1. The CDR3 sequence is 16 residues long. Trimming removed 5 bases from V and 0 bases from J; junction bases left unmatched: 7. Germline V gives CDR1 LNHDA, CDR2 SQIVND (reference sequence). CDR3 bases: TGTGCCAGTAGTCCCGGACAGGCTTACTCCTACAATGAGCAGTTCTTC. This encodes CASSPGQAYSYNEQFF.

This clone has only a few counts. This chain links TRBV6-6 with TRBJ2-3, with TRBD2 as a possible D gene (6 bases). The CDR3 spans 15 residues. The germline V gene has CDR1 MNHNY and CDR2 SVGAGI (reference sequence). V lost 7 bases and J 2 bases, leaving 16 bases between the germline ends. In DNA form, the CDR3 reads TGTGCCAGCACCCGTCCGGGACTGGACACAGATACGCAGTATTTT. Translation gives CASTRPGLDTDTQYF.

V and J are TRBV5-6 and TRBJ1-4; the D gene is possibly TRBD1 (5 bases). CDR1 and CDR2 from the germline V gene are SGHDT and YYEEEE. CDR3 size: 13 residues. V was trimmed by 1 base and J by 7 bases, leaving 8 bases between them. CDR3 amino acids: CASSLSGVEKLFF. In DNA form, the CDR3 reads TGTGCCAGCAGCTTGTCGGGGGTTGAAAAACTGTTTTTT.

This chain connects TRBV30 to TRBJ2-5; maybe TRBD2 (6 bases). The CDR3 has 13 residues. Germline loops: CDR1 GTSNPN, CDR2 SVGIG (reference sequence). The germline V and J ends were trimmed by 5 bases and 4 bases, with 14 bases remaining between them. CDR3 DNA sequence: TGTGCCTGGCGGGGCATGGGAGGAGAGACCCAGTACTTC. As protein: CAWRGMGGETQYF.

V gene TRBV7-9 combines with J gene TRBJ1-6; 8 bases map to TRBD1. This CDR3 contains 14 residues. Per the germline V gene, CDR1 is SEHNR and CDR2 is FQNEAQ (reference sequence). Trimming took 3 bases from V and 9 from J; bases not matched to a gene: 4. CDR3 nucleotides: TGTGCCAGCAGCTTGGACAGGGAGATTTCACCCCTCCACTTT. Residues: CASSLDREISPLHF.

The rearrangement uses TRBV5-1 and TRBJ2-3; 10 positions match TRBD1. The CDR3 totals 16 residues. J lost 1 base, V lost 2 bases, and 4 bases had no gene match. From germline, CDR1 is SGHRS and CDR2 YFSETQ. This CDR3 is CASSFTGTGGTDTQYF. CDR3 coding DNA: TGCGCCAGCAGCTTTACCGGGACAGGGGGCACAGATACGCAGTATTTT.

This clone was seen only a few times. V usage is TRBV15 and J usage is TRBJ1-1; no definite D call. Trimming cost V 4 bases and J 1 base, with 4 bases left between them. The CDR3 loop spans 12 amino acids. The germline CDR1 and CDR2 sequences are LNHNV and YYDKDF (reference sequence). CDR3 sequence (DNA): TGTGCCACCAGCAACGGGAACACTGAAGCTTTCTTT. Encoded protein: CATSNGNTEAFF.

The chain has TRBV5-5 and TRBJ2-7; possibly TRBD1 or TRBD2 for D (5 bases each). The CDR3 contains 15 residues. The V end was cut by 0 bases, the J end by 0 bases, with 10 bases between. From germline, CDR1 is SGHKS and CDR2 YYEKEE (reference sequence). CDR3 loop: CASSLVAGSSYEQYF. The CDR3 nucleotides read TGTGCCAGCAGCTTGGTGGCAGGGAGCTCCTACGAGCAGTACTTC.

The chain couples TRBV5-1 to TRBJ1-2, with 8 positions matching TRBD1. The V segment lost 4 bases and the J segment 4 bases; nucleotides outside the gene matches: 6. The CDR3 spans 14 residues. Germline loops: CDR1 SGHRS, CDR2 YFSETQ. The CDR3 region is CASSTGQGPYGYTF. The CDR3 DNA reads TGCGCCAGCAGCACTGGACAGGGCCCCTATGGCTACACCTTC.

The chain combines TRBV6-6 with TRBJ1-1; 8 nucleotides line up with TRBD1. The V gene end was trimmed by 6 bases and the J gene end by 4 bases; junction bases not matched to a gene: 7. The CDR3 covers 14 residues. The germline CDR1 and CDR2 sequences are MNHNY and SVGAGI (reference sequence). The CDR3 protein is CASSAQGARTEAFF. The CDR3 bases are TGTGCCAGCAGCGCCCAGGGGGCGCGCACTGAAGCTTTCTTT.

The chain carries TRBV7-8 and TRBJ2-7; 12 bases line up with TRBD2. With 0 bases clipped from V and 7 bases from J, the junction kept 4 bases outside the gene matches. The CDR3 runs to 15 residues. The germline CDR1 and CDR2 sequences are SGHVS and FQNEAQ. CDR3 sequence: CASSLAAGLAGEQYF. Written as DNA, the CDR3 is TGTGCCAGCAGCTTAGCGGCTGGACTAGCGGGGGAGCAGTACTTC. Together with reference TRBV7-8 and TRBJ2-7, the CDR3 gives the full variable domain: GAGVSQSPRYKVAKRGQDVALRCDPISGHVSLFWYQQALGQGPEFLTYFQNEAQLDKSGLPSDRFFAERPEGSVSTLKIQRTQQEDSAVYLCASSLAAGLAGEQYFGPGTRLTVT.